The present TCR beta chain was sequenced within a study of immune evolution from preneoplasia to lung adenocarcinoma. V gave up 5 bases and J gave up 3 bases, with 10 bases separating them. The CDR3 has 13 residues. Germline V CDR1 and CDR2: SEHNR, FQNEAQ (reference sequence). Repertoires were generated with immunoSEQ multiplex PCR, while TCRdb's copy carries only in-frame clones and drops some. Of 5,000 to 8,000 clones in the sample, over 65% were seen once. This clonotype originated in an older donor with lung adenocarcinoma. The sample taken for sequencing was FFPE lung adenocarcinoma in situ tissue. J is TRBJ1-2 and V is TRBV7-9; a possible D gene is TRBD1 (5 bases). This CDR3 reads CASSPIGDYGYTF. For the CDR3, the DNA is TGTGCCAGCAGCCCTATAGGGGACTATGGCTACACCTTC.